A selection of T cell receptor beta chains follows, all from one sample in a study of blood T cells in healthy people across ages. TCRdb re-called the 5' RACE reads through MiXCR, storing one row per CDR3 protein. Here the sample spans approximately 900,000 distinct CDR3 sequences, 45% to 50% being singletons. Sequences were obtained from blood. These receptors all stem from a man in his thirties or forties in good health. The CDR3 runs from the conserved cysteine through the conserved F or W. The order of the fields is CDR3 length, J gene, D gene, V gene, CDR3 protein. The D gene is left open where the match is weak.

13 | TRBJ2-4 | NA | TRBV12-3/TRBV12-4 | CASSLAGGDIQYF
12 | TRBJ2-3 | NA | TRBV28 | CASSLYGYTQYF
14 | TRBJ1-2 | NA | TRBV7-2 | CASSLGGSLYGYTF
14 | TRBJ2-5 | TRBD2 | TRBV2 | CASSEGLAVETQYF
16 | TRBJ2-5 | TRBD1 | TRBV28 | CASSLTGTGVQETQYF
13 | NA | NA | TRBV20-1 | CSARRVNSYEQYF
17 | TRBJ2-7 | NA | TRBV28 | CASPPTKTAPPTYEQYF
18 | TRBJ2-3 | TRBD2 | TRBV4-2 | CASSQDRSSGGIADTQYF
19 | TRBJ2-1 | NA | TRBV25-1 | CASSDGSWGRGSSYNEQFF
11 | TRBJ2-7 | NA | TRBV20-1 | CSATIHYEQYF
14 | TRBJ1-4 | NA | TRBV12-3/TRBV12-4 | CASSVQTGNERLFF
15 | TRBJ2-7 | NA | TRBV18 | CASSPRQGNSYEQYF
14 | TRBJ2-7 | NA | TRBV4-2 | CASSQERTDYEQYF
17 | TRBJ2-3 | NA | TRBV6-1 | CASSVARGRGATDTQYF
13 | TRBJ1-1 | NA | TRBV2 | CASRDLRNTEAFF
13 | TRBJ2-7 | NA | TRBV28 | CASTPPAIYEQYF
15 | TRBJ2-3 | NA | TRBV5-1 | CASSDFGLQGSAQYF
13 | TRBJ2-5 | NA | TRBV10-3 | CASSVDSEETQYF
14 | TRBJ2-1 | NA | TRBV20-1 | CSARRGRVVNEQFF
13 | TRBJ1-5 | NA | TRBV12-3/TRBV12-4 | CASLGLSNQPQHF